Below are 18 T cell receptor beta chains sequenced from a single sample in a study of cytomegalovirus exposure and HLA in healthy donors. Amplification used 60 Vbeta primers and 13 Jbeta primers. The protocol was immunoSEQ multiplex PCR, while the TCRdb copy is restricted to in-frame clones and leaves out a portion. The sample carries fewer than 130,000 clones, around 76% recorded once. Sample: PBMCs. The receptors originated from a man between 25 and 39 years old in good health and CMV-seropositive.

The chain recombines TRBV2 with TRBJ1-3; D is undetermined. Germline lookup yields CDR1 SNHLY and CDR2 FYNNEI. This CDR3 has 14 amino acids. V lost 3 bases, J lost 0 bases, and 6 bases lay in between. The CDR3 nucleotides are TGTGCCAGCAGTGAGCCGCGCTCTGGAAACACCATATATTTT. Translation gives CASSEPRSGNTIYF. Full variable domain (remainder filled in from reference TRBV2 and TRBJ1-3): EPEVTQTPSHQVTQMGQEVILRCVPISNHLYFYWYRQILGQKVEFLVSFYNNEISEKSEIFDDQFSVERPDGSNFTLKIRSTKLEDSAMYFCASSEPRSGNTIYFGEGSWLTVV.

The chain links TRBV9 to TRBJ2-2; D perhaps matches TRBD2 (6 bases). The CDR3 contains 15 residues. Trimming removed 4 bases at V and 1 base at J, with 11 bases between. Germline-derived CDR1 and CDR2 are SGDLS and YYNGEE. The CDR3 protein is CASSPRGGNTGELFF. DNA of the CDR3: TGTGCCAGCAGCCCCCGGGGAGGGAACACCGGGGAGCTGTTTTTT.

Concerning this clone itself: At one of its ends the junction is not consistent with the germline gene, which may arise from a read error. Other DNA variants within this sample encode the same CDR3. The gene calls are TRBV27 and TRBJ2-2; D perhaps matches TRBD2 (6 bases). In germline, CDR1 is MNHEY, CDR2 SMNVEV (reference sequence). This CDR3 spans 15 amino acids. The CDR3 loop is CASSSWGRGTGELFF. CDR3 DNA sequence: TGCGCCAGCAGTTCGTGGGGTCGGGGGACCGGGGAGCTGTTTTTT.

This rearrangement joins TRBV18 to TRBJ2-5; 7 nucleotides match TRBD2. Germline V gene lookup returns CDR1 KGHSH and CDR2 LQKENI. J lost 5 bases, V lost 3 bases, and 12 bases had no gene match. The CDR3 has 16 residues. CDR3 residues: CASSPAIEAGVETQYF. CDR3 sequence (DNA): TGTGCCAGCTCACCGGCCATCGAGGCGGGGGTTGAGACCCAGTACTTC.

In regard to this clone: An end of the junction differs from the germline gene, which may be a read error. This rearrangement joins TRBV7-9 to TRBJ2-7, with D possibly being TRBD1 or TRBD2 (5 bases each). The CDR3 loop spans 14 amino acids. Germline loops: CDR1 SEHNR, CDR2 FQNEAQ (reference sequence). In DNA, the CDR3 is TGTTCCAGCAGCTTAGCGATTGGGGCCCACGAGCAGTACTTC. It specifies CSSSLAIGAHEQYF.

V is TRBV27 and J is TRBJ2-7, with a possible D match to TRBD2 (7 bases). CDR1 is MNHEY, CDR2 SMNVEV, per germline (reference sequence). Trimming stripped 2 bases from V and 2 bases from J, with 13 bases between. CDR3 length: 15 amino acids. CDR3 sequence (DNA): TGTGCCAGCAGTTTAAATGGGGGGGCTCCCTACGAGCAGTACTTC. Amino acid sequence: CASSLNGGAPYEQYF.

This clone appeared a few times. V usage is TRBV19 and J usage is TRBJ2-1; D might be TRBD2 (6 bases). Germline V gene lookup returns CDR1 LNHDA and CDR2 SQIVND (reference sequence). The CDR3 is made up of 16 amino acids. Trimming cost V 7 bases and J 0 bases, with 16 bases left between them. The CDR3 region has the DNA TGTGCCAGTACCGGGGGAAGATCGAGCTCCTACAATGAGCAGTTCTTC. Amino acids: CASTGGRSSSYNEQFF.

This clone was counted a single time. The chain carries TRBV2 and TRBJ1-3; possible D gene TRBD1, 6 bases. The CDR3 has 13 residues. Germline assignment: CDR1 SNHLY and CDR2 FYNNEI. V was trimmed by 2 bases and J by 4 bases, leaving 6 bases between them. CDR3 DNA: TGTGCCAGCAGTGAACAGGGGGGAAACACCATATATTTT. As protein: CASSEQGGNTIYF.

This clone came up a few times. The genes are TRBV18 and TRBJ2-7, with 10 bases lining up with TRBD2. Germline assignment: CDR1 KGHSH and CDR2 LQKENI. This CDR3 spans 14 amino acids. After removal of 6 bases from V and 7 bases from J, the junction contained 9 bases not matched to a gene. In DNA form, the CDR3 reads TGTGCCAGCTCCCTCGGGACTAGCGTTAGGGAGCAGTACTTC. Residues: CASSLGTSVREQYF.

The rearrangement links TRBV6-5 to TRBJ2-7; no reliable D call. The CDR3 spans 13 residues. The germline V gene encodes CDR1 MNHEY and CDR2 SVGAGI. V lost 6 bases, J lost 2 bases, and 11 bases lay in between. CDR3: CASRAGSTYEQYF. CDR3 nucleotides: TGTGCCAGCAGGGCCGGGTCTACCTACGAGCAGTACTTC.

This chain connects TRBV11-2 to TRBJ2-5; 10 nucleotides match TRBD2. The germline CDR1 and CDR2 sequences are SGHAT and FQNNGV. J was trimmed by 1 base and V by 4 bases; bases with no gene match: 6. This CDR3 is 16 amino acids long. The CDR3 DNA reads as TGTGCCAGCAGCTCCACTAGCGGGGAATCCCAAGAGACCCAGTACTTC. It codes for CASSSTSGESQETQYF.

V and J are TRBV27 and TRBJ2-7; 9 bases align to TRBD1. Germline CDR1 and CDR2: MNHEY and SMNVEV (reference sequence). The CDR3 has 15 residues. J gave up 7 bases and V 0 bases, and 7 bases lay outside the gene matches. The DNA of the CDR3 is TGTGCCAGCAGTTTATCCGGACAGGGGTTTTGGGAGCAGTACTTC. It yields the protein CASSLSGQGFWEQYF.

This clone occurred a few times. This chain uses TRBV5-1 with TRBJ2-3; TRBD2 might be the D (6 bases). Per germline, CDR1 SGHRS and CDR2 YFSETQ. Trimming pared 0 bases from V and 2 bases from J, leaving 7 bases between. CDR3 length equals 14 residues. DNA for the CDR3: TGCGCCAGCAGCTTGGGGGAGGTCACAGATACGCAGTATTTT. Its translation: CASSLGEVTDTQYF. The full variable domain, rest sourced from reference TRBV5-1 and TRBJ2-3, is KAGVTQTPRYLIKTRGQQVTLSCSPISGHRSVSWYQQTPGQGLQFLFEYFSETQRNKGNFPGRFSGRQFSNSRSEMNVSTLELGDSALYLCASSLGEVTDTQYFGPGTRLTVL.

This clone was seen just once. The chain joins TRBV4-3 to TRBJ2-1; 8 nucleotides line up with TRBD1. With 0 bases clipped from V and 0 bases from J, the junction kept 7 bases outside the gene matches. The germline V gene has CDR1 LGHNA and CDR2 YSLEER. The CDR3 is made up of 18 amino acids. The DNA for the CDR3 is TGCGCCAGCAGCCAAGAGTACAGGGGGGCAAGCTCCTACAATGAGCAGTTCTTC. Translating gives CASSQEYRGASSYNEQFF.

The gene calls are TRBV7-9 and TRBJ2-5; TRBD1 agrees at 9 bases. In germline, CDR1 is SEHNR, CDR2 FQNEAQ (reference sequence). V dropped 5 bases and J dropped 4; count of bases not matched to a gene: 8. The CDR3 extends over 15 amino acids. The CDR3 coding sequence is TGTGCCAGCAGCCCCCGGGACAGGGTTGCAGAGACCCAGTACTTC. Amino acids: CASSPRDRVAETQYF.

The sample holds a few counts of this clone. The chain has TRBV30 and TRBJ2-1, with TRBD1 matching over 8 bases. The CDR3 runs 13 residues. CDR1 and CDR2 from the germline V gene are GTSNPN and SVGIG (reference sequence). With 7 bases clipped from V and 4 bases from J, the junction kept 6 bases outside the gene matches. CDR3 nucleotides: TGTGCCTATACAGGGGGGACGTACAATGAGCAGTTCTTC. Its translation is CAYTGGTYNEQFF.

The table lists this clone with a few counts. The genes are TRBV7-9 and TRBJ1-1; tentative D call: TRBD1 (5 bases). The CDR3 contains 13 residues. The germline V gene has CDR1 SEHNR and CDR2 FQNEAQ (reference sequence). V lost 5 bases to trimming and J lost 0 bases, with 7 bases between them. Written as DNA, the CDR3 is TGTGCCAGCAGCCCGACAGTGAACACTGAAGCTTTCTTT. Encoded protein: CASSPTVNTEAFF.

The gene calls are TRBV7-2 and TRBJ2-7; TRBD2 aligns across 9 bases. There are 15 residues in the CDR3. CDR1 SGHTA and CDR2 FQGNSA come from the germline V gene. Trimming cost V 3 bases and J 2 bases; bases outside gene matches: 5. CDR3: CASSLDSGGPYEQYF. The CDR3 nucleotides read TGTGCCAGCAGCTTGGATAGCGGGGGACCCTACGAGCAGTACTTC.